This T cell receptor (beta chain) comes out of a study of cytomegalovirus exposure and HLA in healthy donors. Germline CDR1 and CDR2: SGHTA and FQGTGA. CDR3 length: 13 amino acids. V was trimmed by 3 bases and J by 9 bases, leaving 14 bases between them. Both 60 Vbeta primers and 13 Jbeta primers went into the PCR. As handled by the study authors: Approximately 73 million unique TCR beta chains, roughly 11 million shared, were counted in a later analysis. Sequencing was performed with immunoSEQ multiplex PCR; in TCRdb, only in-frame clones are kept and a portion is missing. V and J calls and clone size are as listed in that table; D and trimming were resolved from the DNA. The table has 100,000 or so clones, approximately 69% seen once.

J is TRBJ1-2 and V is TRBV7-3; D not certain. Sample: PBMCs. This sequence was found in a young man in good health and CMV-seronegative. The CDR3 spells CASSFDRRDSYTF. DNA of the CDR3: TGTGCCAGCAGCTTTGACCGTCGTGACAGCTACACCTTC.